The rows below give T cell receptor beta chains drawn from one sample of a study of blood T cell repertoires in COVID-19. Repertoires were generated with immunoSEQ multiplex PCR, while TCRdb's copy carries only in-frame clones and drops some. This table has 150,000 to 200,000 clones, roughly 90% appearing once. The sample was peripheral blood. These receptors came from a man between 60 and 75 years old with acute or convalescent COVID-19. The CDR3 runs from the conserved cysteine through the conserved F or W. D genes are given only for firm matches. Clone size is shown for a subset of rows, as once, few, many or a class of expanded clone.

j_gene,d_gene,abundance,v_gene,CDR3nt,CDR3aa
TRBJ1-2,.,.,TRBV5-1,TGCGCCAGCAGCTTGGAAGGGGATGGCTACACCTTC,CASSLEGDGYTF
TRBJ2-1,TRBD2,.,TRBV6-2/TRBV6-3,TGTGCCAGCAGTTACTCCCCCGGGGGGTACAACTACAATGAGCAGTTCTTC,CASSYSPGGYNYNEQFF
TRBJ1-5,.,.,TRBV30,TGTGCCTGGAGCATTCGAGGACAGTGGAATCAGCCCCAGCATTTT,CAWSIRGQWNQPQHF
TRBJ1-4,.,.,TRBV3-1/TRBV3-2,TGTGCCAGCAGACAGGACAGCAATAATGAAAAACTGTTTTTT,CASRQDSNNEKLFF
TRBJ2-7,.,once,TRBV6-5,TGTGCCAGCAGGAGCTTACTAGGGTCCTACGAGCAGTACTTC,CASRSLLGSYEQYF
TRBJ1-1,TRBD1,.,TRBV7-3,TGTGCCAGCAGCGCCGGGACAGGGACTTTCTTT,CASSAGTGTFF
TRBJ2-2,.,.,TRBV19,TGTGCCAGTAGTCTGCAGGGGTTGGGTGAGAACACCGGGGAGCTGTTTTTT,CASSLQGLGENTGELFF
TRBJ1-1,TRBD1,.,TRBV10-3,TGTGCCATCAGCCCGGACAGGCTGTCGGACACTGAAGCTTTCTTT,CAISPDRLSDTEAFF
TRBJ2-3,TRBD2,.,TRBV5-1,TGCGCCAGCAGCGCGATTAGCGGGGGGTTCACAGATACGCAGTATTTT,CASSAISGGFTDTQYF
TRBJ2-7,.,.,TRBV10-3,TGTGCCATCAGTGAATGGACACCCGGGGGTTCCTACGAGCAGTACTTC,CAISEWTPGGSYEQYF
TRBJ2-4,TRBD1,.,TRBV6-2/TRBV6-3,TGTGCCAGCAGTCGGGACAGGGGGCTGGGGAAAAACATTCAGTACTTC,CASSRDRGLGKNIQYF
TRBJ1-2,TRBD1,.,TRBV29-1,TGCAGCGTTGTGACAGGGGAGGGTTATAACTATGGCTACACCTTC,CSVVTGEGYNYGYTF
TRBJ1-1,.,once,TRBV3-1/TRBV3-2,TGTGCCAGCAGCCTGCGTCGGGCAGGGGTGTTCATGAACACTGAAGCTTTCTTT,CASSLRRAGVFMNTEAFF
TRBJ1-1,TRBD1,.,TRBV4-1,TGCGCCAGCAGCCAGAAGCCTACAGGGGACGATACGCACACTGAAGCTTTCTTT,CASSQKPTGDDTHTEAFF
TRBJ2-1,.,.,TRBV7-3,TGTGCCAGCAGCTTAGTCAGGTGGGATGAGCAGTTCTTC,CASSLVRWDEQFF
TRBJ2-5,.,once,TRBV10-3,TGTGCCATCAGTGAACCCGGACAGCAAGAGACCCAGTACTTC,CAISEPGQQETQYF
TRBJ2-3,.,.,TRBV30,TGTGCCTGGAGTGTAGGAGGGGCAATCACAGATACGCAGTATTTT,CAWSVGGAITDTQYF
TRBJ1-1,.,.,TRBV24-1,TGTGCCACCACCTCACAGGGAAACACTGAAGCTTTCTTT,CATTSQGNTEAFF
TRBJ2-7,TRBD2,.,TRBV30,TGTGCCGCTAGAGAGACTAGCGGCAGGAGCTCCTACGAGCAGTACTTC,CAARETSGRSSYEQYF
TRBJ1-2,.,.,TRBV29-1,TGCAGCGCCCAAGGGAGCCAGTATGGCTACACCTTC,CSAQGSQYGYTF
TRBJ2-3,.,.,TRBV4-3,TGCGCCAGCAGCCCTCGTGCTACTAGCACAGATACGCAGTATTTT,CASSPRATSTDTQYF
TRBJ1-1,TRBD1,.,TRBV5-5,TGTGCCAGCAGCCCCCGGGACAGGGGGACTGAAGCTTTCTTT,CASSPRDRGTEAFF
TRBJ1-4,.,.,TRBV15,TGTGCCACCAGTGGAGGGGTTGATGAAAAACTGTTTTTT,CATSGGVDEKLFF
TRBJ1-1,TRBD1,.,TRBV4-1,TGCGCCAGCAGCCAAGCATCACAGGGGGCGCTTACTGAAGCTTTCTTT,CASSQASQGALTEAFF
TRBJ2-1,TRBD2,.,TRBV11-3,TGTGCCAGCAGCTCAAGGATCGGGAGGGGGTCCTACAATGAGCAGTTCTTC,CASSSRIGRGSYNEQFF